The rows below give T cell receptor beta chains drawn from one sample of a study of T cell repertoires in cytomegalovirus infection. TCRdb itself ran the reads through MiXCR, one entry per CDR3 protein. The sample lists under 150,000 distinct CDR3 sequences; roughly 9% were seen once. The sequenced material came from PBMCs. All receptors derive from a human donor in good health (CMV status not recorded). Some clones in this sample may be carry-over from other donors' samples. Each CDR3 is given with its conserved first and last residue. The D gene is left open where the match is weak. Clone size is not always given. Where it is, it says once, few, many or a class for expanded clones.

TRBV25-1	-	-	TRBJ2-7	14	TGTGCCAGCAGAAAGACAGCGTCCTCCCACGAGCAGTACTTC	CASRKTASSHEQYF
TRBV11-3	many	-	TRBJ2-1	13	TGTGCCAGCAGCCATGCCGACTCGTTTGAGCAGTTCTTC	CASSHADSFEQFF
TRBV7-2	many	TRBD1	TRBJ1-2	15	TGTGCCAGCAGCCCGGCGTTTAGACAGGGGGTTGGCTACACCTTC	CASSPAFRQGVGYTF
TRBV7-9	many	TRBD1	TRBJ1-2	15	TGTGCCAGCAGCCTCGGGACAGGGGAGTCATATGGCTACACCTTC	CASSLGTGESYGYTF
TRBV4-2	many	TRBD1	TRBJ2-1	16	TGTGCCAGCAGCCAAGATGGGACAGGGATCTACAATGAGCAGTTCTTC	CASSQDGTGIYNEQFF
TRBV7-2	many	-	TRBJ1-1	15	TGTGCCAGCAGTATTGTAGGTCAGGGGAACACTGAAGCTTTCTTT	CASSIVGQGNTEAFF
TRBV11-2	many	-	TRBJ2-5	16	TGTGCCAGCAGTCAAGGGGACCAATCCATACAAGAGACCCAGTACTTC	CASSQGDQSIQETQYF
TRBV23-1	few	-	TRBJ1-3	18	TGCGCCAGCACTCCCTCCGGGACAAGCAACTTCTCTGGAAACACCATATATTTT	CASTPSGTSNFSGNTIYF
TRBV5-4	many	-	TRBJ1-2	11	TGTGCCAGCAGCCGTTTGGAGGGCTACACCTTC	CASSRLEGYTF
TRBV28	-	-	TRBJ2-7	15	TGTGCCAGCAGGAGCTTTGGCCAGGCCCACTACGAGCAGTACTTC	CASRSFGQAHYEQYF
TRBV2	-	-	TRBJ1-2	13	TGTGCCAGCAGTGTGGTCCCGCTCTATGGCTACACCTTC	CASSVVPLYGYTF